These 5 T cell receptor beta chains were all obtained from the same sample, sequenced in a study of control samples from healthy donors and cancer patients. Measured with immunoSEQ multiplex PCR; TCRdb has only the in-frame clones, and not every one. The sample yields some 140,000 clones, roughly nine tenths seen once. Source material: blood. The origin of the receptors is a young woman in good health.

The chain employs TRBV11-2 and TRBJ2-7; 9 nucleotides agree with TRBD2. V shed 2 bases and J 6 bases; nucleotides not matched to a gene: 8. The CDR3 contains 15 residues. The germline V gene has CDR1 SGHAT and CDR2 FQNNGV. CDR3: CASSLPLAGSTEQYF. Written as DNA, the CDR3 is TGTGCCAGCAGCTTACCGCTAGCGGGAAGTACCGAGCAGTACTTC.

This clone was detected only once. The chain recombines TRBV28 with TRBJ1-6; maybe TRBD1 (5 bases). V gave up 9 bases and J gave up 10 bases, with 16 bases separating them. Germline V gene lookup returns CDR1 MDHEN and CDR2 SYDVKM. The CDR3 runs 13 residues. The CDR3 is CASKGTLMSPLHF. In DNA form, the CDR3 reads TGTGCCAGTAAAGGGACCTTGATGTCACCCCTCCACTTT.

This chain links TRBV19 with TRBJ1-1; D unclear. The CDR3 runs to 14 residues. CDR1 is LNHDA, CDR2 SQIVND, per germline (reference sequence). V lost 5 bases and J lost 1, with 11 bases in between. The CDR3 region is CASSWSFGNTEAFF. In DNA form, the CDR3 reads TGTGCCAGTAGTTGGAGTTTCGGGAACACTGAAGCTTTCTTT. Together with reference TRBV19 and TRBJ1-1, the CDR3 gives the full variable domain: DGGITQSPKYLFRKEGQNVTLSCEQNLNHDAMYWYRQDPGQGLRLIYYSQIVNDFQKGDIAEGYSVSREKKESFPLTVTSAQKNPTAFYLCASSWSFGNTEAFFGQGTRLTVV.

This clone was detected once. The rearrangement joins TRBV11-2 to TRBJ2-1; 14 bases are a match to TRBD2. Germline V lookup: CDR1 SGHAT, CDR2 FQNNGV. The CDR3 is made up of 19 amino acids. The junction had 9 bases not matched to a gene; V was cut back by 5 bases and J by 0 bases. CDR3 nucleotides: TGTGCCAGCAGCCCTGGACTAGCGGGAGGTCTTAGCTCCTACAATGAGCAGTTCTTC. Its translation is CASSPGLAGGLSSYNEQFF.

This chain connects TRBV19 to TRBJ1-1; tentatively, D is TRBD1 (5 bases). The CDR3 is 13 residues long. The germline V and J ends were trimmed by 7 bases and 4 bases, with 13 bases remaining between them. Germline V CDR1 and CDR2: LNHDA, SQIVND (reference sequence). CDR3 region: CASTLRGSTEAFF. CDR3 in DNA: TGTGCCAGTACTCTTCGGGGGAGCACTGAAGCTTTCTTT.